The clone carrying this T cell receptor beta chain was counted at least ten times. Its target is not known. The data were taken from a study of T-cell reconstitution after alpha-beta-depleted transplantation in children. Study-level results: The authors attributed T-cell counts and diversity one year after transplant mostly to newly produced T cells.

A library of TCRbeta sequences, prepared with unique molecular identifiers, was generated. Via MiXCR, TCRdb re-called the PCR reads, giving one row per CDR3 protein. Of around 250,000 distinct CDR3 sequences listed, roughly 23% are singletons. The V segment lost 0 bases and the J segment 2 bases; nucleotides outside the gene matches: 4. Germline loops: CDR1 MNHEY, CDR2 SVGAGI. The CDR3 extends over 15 amino acids. The TCR originated in a girl aged 2 to 10 with Fanconi anemia, due to receive a stem cell transplant. The source material was PBMCs, sampled before TCRalphabeta/CD19-depleted stem cell transplant. The chain has TRBV6-5 and TRBJ2-7; 7 positions match TRBD2. The CDR3 here is CASSYSTAGTYEQYF. The CDR3 DNA sequence: TGTGCCAGCAGTTACTCGACAGCGGGGACCTACGAGCAGTACTTC.